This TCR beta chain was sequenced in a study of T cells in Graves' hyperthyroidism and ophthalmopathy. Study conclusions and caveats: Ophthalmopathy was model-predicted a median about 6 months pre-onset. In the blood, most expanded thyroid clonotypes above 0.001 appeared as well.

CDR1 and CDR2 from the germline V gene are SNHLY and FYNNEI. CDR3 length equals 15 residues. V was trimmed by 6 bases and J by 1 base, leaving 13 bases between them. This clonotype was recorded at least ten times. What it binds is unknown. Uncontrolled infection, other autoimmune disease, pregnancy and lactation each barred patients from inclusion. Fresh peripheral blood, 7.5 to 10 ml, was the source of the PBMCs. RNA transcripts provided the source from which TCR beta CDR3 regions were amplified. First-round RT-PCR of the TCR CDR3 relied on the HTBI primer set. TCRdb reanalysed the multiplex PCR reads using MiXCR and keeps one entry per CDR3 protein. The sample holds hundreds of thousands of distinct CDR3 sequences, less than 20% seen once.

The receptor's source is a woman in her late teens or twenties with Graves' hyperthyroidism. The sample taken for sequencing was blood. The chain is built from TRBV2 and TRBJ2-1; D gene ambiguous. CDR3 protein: CASRVTLISYNEQFF. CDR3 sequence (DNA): TGTGCCAGCAGGGTAACCCTCATTTCCTACAATGAGCAGTTCTTC.